This passage covers 27 T cell receptor beta chains from one sample sequenced in a study of cytomegalovirus exposure and HLA in healthy donors. PCR employed 60 Vbeta and 13 Jbeta primers. Method: immunoSEQ multiplex PCR; TCRdb's copy keeps in-frame clones and lacks some. The table has 100,000 to 150,000 clones, 82% seen once. The sample taken for sequencing was PBMCs. All receptors come from a boy under 10 years old in good health and CMV-seronegative.

The CDR3 nucleotides are TGCGCCAGCAGCCAAGGAACTAGCGGGGGGCCAGATACGCAGTATTTT. Translated, it gives CASSQGTSGGPDTQYF. This sequence joins TRBV4-1 and TRBJ2-3, with 12 bases identical to TRBD2. J gave up 4 bases and V 1 base, and 3 bases lay outside the gene matches. Germline CDR1 reads MGHRA; CDR2 reads YSYEKL. The length of the CDR3 is 16 residues.

The chain combines TRBV9 with TRBJ1-1, with 7 bases matching TRBD1. The CDR3 runs to 13 residues. The J segment lost 5 bases and the V segment lost 2 bases, leaving 3 bases of the junction unmatched. Germline V gene data show CDR1 as SGDLS and CDR2 as YYNGEE. DNA for the CDR3: TGTGCCAGCAGCGTGAGGGGGCGTACTGAAGCTTTCTTT. Its translation is CASSVRGRTEAFF.

The rearrangement joins TRBV6-6 to TRBJ1-1; 8 nucleotides agree with TRBD1. The V gene's germline CDR1 is MNHNY and CDR2 SVGAGI (reference sequence). Trimming took 4 bases from V and 4 from J; bases not matched to a gene: 8. CDR3 length: 15 amino acids. CDR3 sequence: CASSFPGQEFTEAFF. The CDR3 DNA reads as TGTGCCAGCAGTTTCCCGGGACAGGAGTTCACTGAAGCTTTCTTT.

The V gene is TRBV7-9, the J gene TRBJ1-1, with 8 nucleotides matching TRBD1. CDR3 length: 17 amino acids. CDR1 and CDR2 (germline): SEHNR, FQNEAQ (reference sequence). Unmatched junction bases numbered 11, after V lost 1 base and J lost 4 bases. CDR3 DNA: TGTGCCAGCAGCTTAGATAGTAACAGGGGGTTACGCACTGAAGCTTTCTTT. Encoded protein: CASSLDSNRGLRTEAFF.

The V and J genes are TRBV2 and TRBJ1-1; 8 bases agree with TRBD1. The J segment lost 0 bases and the V segment lost 2 bases, leaving 8 bases of the junction unmatched. The CDR3 is 17 residues long. Germline lookup yields CDR1 SNHLY and CDR2 FYNNEI. CDR3 nucleotide sequence: TGTGCCAGCAGTGAACGGACAGGGTTAGGAATGAACACTGAAGCTTTCTTT. Translated, it gives CASSERTGLGMNTEAFF.

This clone was seen only a few times. V usage is TRBV9 and J usage is TRBJ2-1; 10 positions match TRBD1. V shed 4 bases and J 5 bases; nucleotides not matched to a gene: 6. This CDR3 has 15 residues. Germline lookup yields CDR1 SGDLS and CDR2 YYNGEE. CDR3 bases: TGTGCCAGCAGCCGGACAGGGGGATGGAACAATGAGCAGTTCTTC. This sequence encodes CASSRTGGWNNEQFF. The full variable domain, completed using reference TRBV9 and TRBJ2-1, is DSGVTQTPKHLITATGQRVTLRCSPRSGDLSVYWYQQSLDQGLQFLIQYYNGEERAKGNILERFSAQQFPDLHSELNLSSLELGDSALYFCASSRTGGWNNEQFFGPGTRLTVL.

V and J are TRBV10-3 and TRBJ2-1, with 11 bases fitting TRBD2. Germline trimming cut 6 bases from V and 7 bases from J; bases unmatched to any gene: 8. There are 15 residues in the CDR3. Germline values: CDR1 ENHRY, CDR2 SYGVKD. DNA for the CDR3: TGTGCCATCAGGCCCTCTAGCGGGAGGATTAATGAGCAGTTCTTC. Translated: CAIRPSSGRINEQFF.

This clone has only one observation. V and J are TRBV15 and TRBJ1-2; D is perhaps TRBD1 (5 bases). The CDR3 length is 17 residues. The V and J ends lost 4 bases and 1 base respectively, with 19 bases between them. Germline assignment: CDR1 LNHNV and CDR2 YYDKDF (reference sequence). The DNA for the CDR3 is TGTGCCACCAGCAATCCGGAGGAGGGGACCTTTAACTATGGCTACACCTTC. This gives the protein CATSNPEEGTFNYGYTF.

This clone has just a few counts. The chain couples TRBV5-1 to TRBJ1-6; D uncertain. The CDR3 has 13 residues. Trimming took off 0 bases at V and 10 bases at J, with 8 bases between the two ends. Germline V gene sequence: CDR1 SGHRS, CDR2 YFSETQ. The CDR3 protein is CASSLEQSSPLHF. The CDR3 DNA is TGCGCCAGCAGCTTGGAACAGTCATCACCCCTCCACTTT. Together with reference TRBV5-1 and TRBJ1-6, the CDR3 gives the full variable domain: KAGVTQTPRYLIKTRGQQVTLSCSPISGHRSVSWYQQTPGQGLQFLFEYFSETQRNKGNFPGRFSGRQFSNSRSEMNVSTLELGDSALYLCASSLEQSSPLHFGNGTRLTVT.

This clone was seen a handful of times. The rearrangement uses TRBV5-6 and TRBJ1-2; D remains unclear. Deletions cut 6 bases from V and 5 bases from J, with 11 bases between. CDR1 is SGHDT, CDR2 YYEEEE, per germline. The length of the CDR3 is 12 residues. The CDR3 sequence: CASTAGWYGYTF. The CDR3, as DNA: TGTGCCAGCACAGCGGGATGGTATGGCTACACCTTC. Using reference TRBV5-6 and TRBJ1-2 for the parts outside the CDR3, the full variable domain is DAGVTQSPTHLIKTRGQQVTLRCSPKSGHDTVSWYQQALGQGPQFIFQYYEEEERQRGNFPDRFSGHQFPNYSSELNVNALLLGDSALYLCASTAGWYGYTFGSGTRLTVV.

J is TRBJ1-2 and V is TRBV6-4, with 11 nucleotides matching TRBD1. The CDR3 extends over 15 amino acids. Germline CDR1 is MRHNA and CDR2 is SNTAGT. Trimming took 4 bases from V and 8 from J; bases not matched to a gene: 9. CDR3 residues: CASSADPGQGGGYTF. The CDR3, as DNA: TGTGCCAGCAGTGCCGACCCGGGACAGGGGGGCGGCTACACCTTC.

J is TRBJ1-5 and V is TRBV30; D gene ambiguous. The germline CDR1 and CDR2 sequences are GTSNPN and SVGIG (reference sequence). The length of the CDR3 is 12 residues. V lost 5 bases and J lost 7, with 12 bases in between. This CDR3 is CAWGLGRQPQHF. DNA of the CDR3: TGTGCCTGGGGACTCGGACGGCAGCCCCAGCATTTT.

Written as DNA, the CDR3 is TGTGCCACCAGCAGAGGGGCCTCGGGGGGCGCAGACATTCAGTACTTC. Translated, it gives CATSRGASGGADIQYF. The rearrangement links TRBV15 to TRBJ2-4, with a weak D call TRBD2 (7 bases). There are 16 residues in the CDR3. Germline lookup yields CDR1 LNHNV and CDR2 YYDKDF (reference sequence). Trimming removed 1 base from V and 8 bases from J, with 18 bases in between.

The chain recombines TRBV7-9 with TRBJ2-3; unclear D gene. Germline assignment: CDR1 SEHNR and CDR2 FQNEAQ (reference sequence). This CDR3 is 15 amino acids long. V lost 5 bases, J lost 1 base, and 13 bases lay in between. CDR3 residues: CASSITPSGTDTQYF. The CDR3 coding sequence is TGTGCCAGCAGCATAACCCCCAGCGGCACAGATACGCAGTATTTT.

The rearrangement uses TRBV23-1 and TRBJ2-2; 7 positions agree with TRBD1. TRBV23-1 has ORF status, its function being uncertain. The junction had 10 bases not matched to a gene; V was cut back by 7 bases and J by 5 bases. The CDR3 is 15 amino acids. CDR3 in DNA: TGCGCCAGCAAGGGTGAGGGACAGAGGACCGGGGAGCTGTTTTTT. Translation: CASKGEGQRTGELFF.

The chain is built from TRBV30 and TRBJ2-5; 7 positions match TRBD2. Germline V gene sequence: CDR1 GTSNPN, CDR2 SVGIG (reference sequence). The CDR3 covers 13 residues. Trimming took 1 base from V and 5 from J; bases not matched to a gene: 4. The CDR3, as DNA: TGTGCCTGGAGTGCCGGGGGGAGGGAGACCCAGTACTTC. It codes for CAWSAGGRETQYF. The full variable domain, rest sourced from reference TRBV30 and TRBJ2-5, is SQTIHQWPATLVQPVGSPLSLECTVEGTSNPNLYWYRQAAGRGLQLLFYSVGIGQISSEVPQNLSASRPQDRQFILSSKKLLLSDSGFYLCAWSAGGRETQYFGPGTRLLVL.

This clone was detected only a few times. This rearrangement joins TRBV18 to TRBJ1-1; TRBD1 matches at 7 bases. Germline V gene lookup returns CDR1 KGHSH and CDR2 LQKENI. The CDR3 extends over 14 amino acids. With 9 bases clipped from V and 0 bases from J, the junction kept 7 bases outside the gene matches. The chain's CDR3 is CASRRTGVNTEAFF. CDR3 nucleotide sequence: TGTGCCAGTCGACGGACAGGCGTGAACACTGAAGCTTTCTTT.

V and J are TRBV6-5 and TRBJ2-1; 9 bases align to TRBD1. Germline values: CDR1 MNHEY, CDR2 SVGAGI. V lost 8 bases and J lost 7; bases outside the gene matches: 9. The CDR3 covers 14 residues. DNA for the CDR3: TGTGCCAGCGGGGCGGGACAGGGTAGAAATGAGCAGTTCTTC. Translation gives CASGAGQGRNEQFF.

This clone was counted once. This sequence joins TRBV7-9 and TRBJ2-1; 8 positions agree with TRBD2. CDR3 length: 16 amino acids. V lost 10 bases, J lost 8 bases, and 19 bases stayed unmatched. Germline V lookup: CDR1 SEHNR, CDR2 FQNEAQ (reference sequence). CDR3 bases: TGTGCCACCCTGAAGAGGGAGCGGGAGTTTAGGGATGAGCAGTTCTTC. Translated: CATLKREREFRDEQFF. Full variable domain (missing parts from reference TRBV7-9 and TRBJ2-1): DTGVSQNPRHKITKRGQNVTFRCDPISEHNRLYWYRQTLGQGPEFLTYFQNEAQLEKSRLLSDRFSAERPKGSFSTLEIQRTEQGDSAMYLCATLKREREFRDEQFFGPGTRLTVL.

The rearrangement uses TRBV5-1 and TRBJ2-7; TRBD2 aligns across 8 bases. The CDR3 has 16 residues. The junction had 9 bases not matched to a gene; V was cut back by 0 bases and J by 4 bases. Germline CDR1 is SGHRS and CDR2 is YFSETQ. In DNA, the CDR3 is TGCGCCAGCAGCTTGGCGGCGGGGGGTGTTCCTTACGAGCAGTACGTC. As protein: CASSLAAGGVPYEQYV.

The CDR3 DNA follows: TGTGCCAGCCGTAACAGGGGGATCAATGAGCAGTTCTTC. It codes for CASRNRGINEQFF. The chain joins TRBV6-5 to TRBJ2-1; 8 positions match TRBD1. Germline V gives CDR1 MNHEY, CDR2 SVGAGI. CDR3 size: 13 residues. V was pared by 8 bases and J by 6 bases, with 6 bases of the junction left unmatched.

DNA for the CDR3: TGTGCCAGCAGCCGGTGGGCTAGCGGGAGTTCCTACAATGAGCAGTTCTTC. Its translation: CASSRWASGSSYNEQFF. The chain recombines TRBV27 with TRBJ2-1; 10 bases line up with TRBD2. Unmatched junction bases numbered 9, after V lost 6 bases and J lost 1 base. The CDR3 spans 17 residues. Germline V lookup: CDR1 MNHEY, CDR2 SMNVEV (reference sequence).

The sample holds a few counts of this clone. The chain uses TRBV2 and TRBJ2-7, with 7 bases matching TRBD1. The CDR3 runs 12 residues. CDR1 is SNHLY and CDR2 is FYNNEI in the germline V gene. The V and J ends lost 7 bases and 6 bases, in that order; junction bases with no gene match: 6. The CDR3 here is CASIRDSREQYF. In DNA form, the CDR3 reads TGTGCCAGCATCCGGGACAGCCGCGAGCAGTACTTC.

About this clone: The sample contains more than one DNA sequence encoding this CDR3. The rearrangement joins TRBV7-9 to TRBJ1-5, with D possibly being TRBD1 (5 bases). V dropped 3 bases and J dropped 4 bases, with 10 bases sitting between them. This CDR3 has 14 amino acids. Germline V gene sequence: CDR1 SEHNR, CDR2 FQNEAQ (reference sequence). The CDR3: CASSLGQGNQPQHF. The CDR3 DNA sequence: TGTGCCAGCAGCTTGGGGCAGGGTAATCAGCCCCAGCATTTT.

CDR3 nucleotides: TGTGCCAGCAAGACTTCGTCTGGAAACACCATATATTTT. Protein: CASKTSSGNTIYF. The chain couples TRBV9 to TRBJ1-3; D is undetermined. V lost 6 bases and J lost 1, with 8 bases in between. The germline V gene encodes CDR1 SGDLS and CDR2 YYNGEE. The CDR3 length is 13 residues.

The chain is built from TRBV2 and TRBJ2-1, with a weak D call TRBD2 (6 bases). CDR3 size: 11 residues. Trimming removed 6 bases from V and 10 bases from J, with 10 bases in between. Germline V gives CDR1 SNHLY, CDR2 FYNNEI. CDR3: CASRRGSEQFF. DNA of the CDR3: TGTGCCAGCAGGCGGGGAAGCGAGCAGTTCTTC.

This chain links TRBV5-5 with TRBJ2-3; D is uncertain. The germline gives CDR1 SGHKS, CDR2 YYEKEE (reference sequence). This CDR3 comprises 16 residues. The ends were cut back, 0 bases at V and 6 bases at J, with 17 bases in the middle. CDR3 coding DNA: TGTGCCAGCAGCTTGGATGGCAGGCCTGGTCTCGATACGCAGTATTTT. Protein: CASSLDGRPGLDTQYF.